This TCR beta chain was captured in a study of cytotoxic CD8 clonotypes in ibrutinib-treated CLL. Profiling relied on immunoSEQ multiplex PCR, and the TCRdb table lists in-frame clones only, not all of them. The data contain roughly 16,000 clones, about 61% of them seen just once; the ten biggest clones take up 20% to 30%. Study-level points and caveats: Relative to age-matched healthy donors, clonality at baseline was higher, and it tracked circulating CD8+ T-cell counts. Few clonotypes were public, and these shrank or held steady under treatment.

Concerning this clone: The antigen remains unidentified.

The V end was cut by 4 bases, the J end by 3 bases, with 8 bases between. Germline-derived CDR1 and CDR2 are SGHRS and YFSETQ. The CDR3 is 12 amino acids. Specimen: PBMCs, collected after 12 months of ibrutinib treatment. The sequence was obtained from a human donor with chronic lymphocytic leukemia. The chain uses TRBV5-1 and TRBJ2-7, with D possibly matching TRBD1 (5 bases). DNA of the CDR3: TGCGCCAGCAGCCTGACAGACTACGAGCAGTACTTC. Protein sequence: CASSLTDYEQYF.